The rows below give T cell receptor beta chains drawn from one sample of a study of cytomegalovirus exposure and HLA in healthy donors. The assay was immunoSEQ multiplex PCR, and TCRdb's table has in-frame clones only and misses some. The sample has about 110,000 clones; over 55% are singletons. Sequenced sample: PBMCs. The receptors were gathered from a female donor in good health and CMV-seronegative. The CDR3 runs from the conserved cysteine through the conserved F or W. D genes are given only for firm matches. Clone size appears in some rows only: once, few, many, or a class for an expanded clone.

D gene	V gene	clone size	J gene	CDR3 protein	CDR3 DNA
-	TRBV28	-	TRBJ1-1	CASSGSMNTEAFF	TGTGCCAGCAGCGGGAGTATGAACACTGAAGCTTTCTTT
-	TRBV5-4	-	TRBJ2-7	CASSLAGRAGEQYF	TGTGCCAGCAGCTTGGCCGGCAGGGCAGGAGAGCAGTACTTC
-	TRBV7-9	few	TRBJ2-3	CASSRVLGRGGTDTQYF	TGTGCCAGCAGCCGAGTGCTAGGCAGGGGAGGCACAGATACGCAGTATTTT
TRBD2	TRBV27	-	TRBJ2-6	CASSTDGTSGIGSGANVLTF	TGTGCCAGCAGTACAGATGGGACTAGCGGGATTGGTTCTGGGGCCAACGTCCTGACTTTC
-	TRBV6-6	-	TRBJ2-7	CASSYSGATYEQYF	TGTGCCAGCAGTTACTCTGGGGCCACCTACGAGCAGTACTTC
-	TRBV28	-	TRBJ2-1	CASSPPAGMNEQFF	TGTGCCAGCAGTCCCCCGGCGGGTATGAATGAGCAGTTCTTC
-	TRBV18	-	TRBJ2-7	CASSAYRAPYEQYF	TGTGCCAGCTCGGCCTACAGGGCCCCCTACGAGCAGTACTTC
-	TRBV21-1	once	TRBJ1-1	CASSKCGGLNTEAFF	TGTGCCAGCAGCAAATGCGGGGGTTTGAACACTGAAGCTTTCTTT
-	TRBV30	few	TRBJ2-7	CAWRTGSLAYEQYF	TGTGCCTGGAGAACAGGGTCCCTAGCCTACGAGCAGTACTTC
-	TRBV27	-	TRBJ1-4	CASGRVVRGGNEKLFF	TGTGCCAGCGGGCGGGTGGTGCGGGGGGGTAATGAAAAACTGTTTTTT
-	TRBV27	-	TRBJ1-6	CASSSSGRDNSPLHF	TGTGCCAGCAGTTCCTCAGGGAGGGATAATTCACCCCTCCACTTT
-	TRBV11-2	-	TRBJ2-1	CASSPPGVGYNEQFF	TGTGCCAGCAGCCCCCCAGGGGTTGGGTACAATGAGCAGTTCTTC
TRBD1	TRBV7-8	-	TRBJ2-7	CASSPSGTGGYEQYF	TGTGCCAGCAGCCCCTCCGGGACAGGGGGCTACGAGCAGTACTTC
-	TRBV13	-	TRBJ1-1	CASSPGWNTEAFF	TGTGCCAGCAGCCCGGGATGGAACACTGAAGCTTTCTTT
-	TRBV13	-	TRBJ1-5	CASSHGLGSPQHF	TGTGCCAGCAGCCATGGTCTCGGTTCGCCCCAGCATTTT
-	TRBV29-1	-	TRBJ2-1	CSVVWGSGNEQFF	TGCAGCGTTGTCTGGGGCTCGGGCAATGAGCAGTTCTTC
-	TRBV2	-	TRBJ2-7	CASRPWAGLYEQYF	TGTGCCAGCAGGCCGTGGGCAGGTCTTTACGAGCAGTACTTC
TRBD2	TRBV7-9	-	TRBJ2-2	CASSPPGLANTGELFF	TGTGCCAGCAGCCCTCCGGGACTAGCTAACACCGGGGAGCTGTTTTTT
-	TRBV19	-	TRBJ1-2	CASSIDRGNYGYTF	TGTGCCAGTAGTATAGACAGGGGAAACTATGGCTACACCTTC
TRBD2	TRBV15	once	TRBJ2-7	CATSRERGLSYEQYF	TGTGCCACCAGCAGAGAAAGGGGACTATCCTACGAGCAGTACTTC
TRBD2	TRBV4-1	-	TRBJ2-1	CASSQEGFGSSGDYNEQFF	TGCGCCAGCAGCCAAGAAGGGTTCGGTTCTAGCGGAGACTACAATGAGCAGTTCTTC
-	TRBV7-8	few	TRBJ1-1	CASSLAPEGNTEAFF	TGTGCCAGCAGCTTAGCCCCTGAGGGAAACACTGAAGCTTTCTTT
TRBD2	TRBV30	few	TRBJ2-2	CAWRLAGGDTGELFF	TGTGCCTGGAGGTTAGCGGGAGGTGATACCGGGGAGCTGTTTTTT
-	TRBV27	-	TRBJ1-2	CASSGSGGADGYTF	TGTGCCAGCAGCGGGAGCGGGGGGGCAGATGGCTACACCTTC
-	TRBV27	-	TRBJ1-3	CASSLSLTDTIYF	TGTGCCAGCAGTTTATCCCTTACGGACACCATATATTTT
TRBD1	TRBV5-4	-	TRBJ2-1	CASSQGQGAGNEQFF	TGTGCCAGCAGCCAAGGACAGGGGGCTGGGAATGAGCAGTTCTTC
TRBD2	TRBV27	-	TRBJ2-7	CARTSGRAYEQYF	TGTGCCAGGACTAGCGGGAGGGCCTACGAGCAGTACTTC
-	TRBV19	-	TRBJ1-1	CASSIVTMNTEAFF	TGTGCCAGTAGTATCGTGACAATGAACACTGAAGCTTTCTTT
-	TRBV9	-	TRBJ2-6	CASTTRDSGANVLTF	TGTGCCAGCACCACCCGAGACTCTGGGGCCAACGTCCTGACTTTC
-	TRBV5-1	-	TRBJ2-7	CASSGTETGSYEQYF	TGCGCCAGCAGCGGTACCGAGACAGGCTCCTACGAGCAGTACTTC
-	TRBV2	-	TRBJ2-2	CASNGSPAGELFF	TGTGCCAGCAACGGGAGCCCGGCCGGGGAGCTGTTTTTT
TRBD1	TRBV15	-	TRBJ1-1	CATSSRRGGQATEAFF	TGTGCCACCAGCTCGCGGAGGGGTGGACAGGCCACTGAAGCTTTCTTT
TRBD1	TRBV7-8	-	TRBJ2-5	CASSSRLTGATGETQYF	TGTGCCAGCAGCTCCCGTCTGACAGGGGCAACAGGGGAGACCCAGTACTTC
TRBD2	TRBV4-2	-	TRBJ2-5	CASSPRPSGISETQYF	TGTGCCAGCAGCCCAAGACCTAGCGGGATTTCAGAGACCCAGTACTTC
-	TRBV10-3	few	TRBJ1-2	CAISESGQGGGYTF	TGTGCCATCAGTGAGTCGGGTCAGGGTGGAGGCTACACCTTC
-	TRBV7-9	-	TRBJ1-2	CASSLAASSSYGYTF	TGTGCCAGCAGCTTAGCGGCCAGTTCCTCCTATGGCTACACCTTC
-	TRBV11-2	-	TRBJ2-5	CASSTRTTYRVGETQYF	TGTGCCAGCAGCACCCGCACCACCTACAGGGTGGGAGAGACCCAGTACTTC
TRBD2	TRBV7-9	few	TRBJ2-1	CASSDPTSGGRDEQFF	TGTGCCAGCAGCGACCCGACTAGCGGGGGAAGGGATGAGCAGTTCTTC
-	TRBV7-2	-	TRBJ2-7	CASSLGDGDYEQYF	TGTGCCAGCAGCTTAGGCGACGGTGACTACGAGCAGTACTTC